This TCR beta chain emerged from a study of monozygotic twins with inflammatory bowel disease. TCRdb re-called the 5' RACE reads; one entry per CDR3 protein, DNA not given. Recorded for this sample: some 150,000 distinct CDR3 sequences. Blood was drawn at under 3 ml per donor. Total RNA from whole blood was isolated with no T cell sorting. The length of the CDR3 is 16 residues. This chain connects TRBV12-3 or TRBV12-4 to TRBJ1-5. Sequenced: blood. This clonotype originated in a human donor with ulcerative colitis or Crohn's disease, or a healthy co-twin of an affected twin (not recorded which). The CDR3 sequence is CASSSDKYHSKEPQHF.